These 5 T cell receptor beta chains were all obtained from the same sample, sequenced in a study of early T cells in non-severe SARS-CoV-2 infection. MiXCR, applied by TCRdb to the 5' RACE reads, yields one record per CDR3 protein. The repertoire holds tens of thousands of distinct CDR3 sequences, with about 8.9% as singletons. Specimen: whole blood. The receptors stem from an adult who was a healthcare worker with PCR-confirmed SARS-CoV-2 infection or an uninfected control (not recorded which).

The chain has TRBV7-8 and TRBJ2-1; D is undetermined. The germline CDR1 and CDR2 sequences are SGHVS and FQNEAQ. CDR3 length: 14 residues. V lost 4 bases, J lost 4 bases, and 11 bases lay in between. The CDR3 loop reads CASSSEGWYNEQFF. The CDR3 DNA is TGTGCCAGCAGCTCCGAAGGGTGGTACAATGAGCAGTTCTTC.

This clonotype occurred many times. The V call is TRBV28, the J call TRBJ2-3, with D unresolved. CDR1 MDHEN and CDR2 SYDVKM come from the germline V gene. The CDR3 spans 13 residues. Trimming pared 8 bases from V and 0 bases from J, leaving 9 bases between. In DNA form, the CDR3 reads TGTGCCAGCGGCATACCCAGCACAGATACGCAGTATTTT. The encoded protein is CASGIPSTDTQYF.

This clonotype has ten or more counts. The J gene is TRBJ1-5, the V gene TRBV12-3 or TRBV12-4, with a weak D call TRBD1 (5 bases). This CDR3 has 14 residues. The V and J ends lost 5 bases and 5 bases respectively, with 13 bases between them. The CDR3, as DNA: TGTGCCAGCAGTCCCGGGACGTCTCATCAGCCCCAGCATTTT. As protein: CASSPGTSHQPQHF.

The table lists this clonotype with many counts. V gene TRBV29-1 combines with J gene TRBJ2-5; 10 nucleotides align to TRBD1. The V segment lost 2 bases and the J segment 6 bases; nucleotides outside the gene matches: 6. The CDR3 sequence is 14 residues long. Germline values: CDR1 SQVTM, CDR2 ANQGSEA. The DNA for the CDR3 is TGCAGCGTTGAAAGTCGACAGGGGGCGAAGACCCAGTACTTC. It codes for CSVESRQGAKTQYF.

By sample fraction, this clonotype is medium-sized. V is TRBV7-2 and J is TRBJ2-1; no definite D call. With 1 base removed from V and 0 bases from J, the gap between germline ends came to 7 bases. The CDR3 extends over 15 amino acids. Germline V gene sequence: CDR1 SGHTA, CDR2 FQGNSA. The CDR3 loop is CASSLVVSSYNEQFF. Here the CDR3 DNA reads TGTGCCAGCAGCTTAGTTGTGAGCTCCTACAATGAGCAGTTCTTC. Filled out from reference TRBV7-2 and TRBJ2-1, the complete variable domain reads GAGVSQSPSNKVTEKGKDVELRCDPISGHTALYWYRQSLGQGLEFLIYFQGNSAPDKSGLPSDRFSAERTGGSVSTLTIQRTQQEDSAVYLCASSLVVSSYNEQFFGPGTRLTVL.